This T cell receptor (beta chain) appears in the sequencing data of a study of PD-L1 blockade in urothelial cancer. About the research overall: Analyzed time points were 3 weeks (second dose) and 6 weeks after therapy began.

The repertoire was sequenced with immunoSEQ multiplex PCR; TCRdb's copy has only in-frame clones and lacks some. This table holds about 100,000 clones, about nine tenths found once. CDR3 length: 13 residues. The germline V gene encodes CDR1 WSHSY and CDR2 SAAADI. The V segment lost 5 bases and the J segment 6 bases; nucleotides outside the gene matches: 4. This chain joins TRBV10-2 and TRBJ2-7, with 10 bases identical to TRBD2. This specimen was PBMCs, taken around atezolizumab (anti-PD-L1) treatment. The source is a woman at least 80 years old with urothelial cancer. The CDR3 coding sequence is TGCGCCAGCAGTCCTAGCGGGAGAAGCGAGCAGTACTTC. Its protein product is CASSPSGRSEQYF.